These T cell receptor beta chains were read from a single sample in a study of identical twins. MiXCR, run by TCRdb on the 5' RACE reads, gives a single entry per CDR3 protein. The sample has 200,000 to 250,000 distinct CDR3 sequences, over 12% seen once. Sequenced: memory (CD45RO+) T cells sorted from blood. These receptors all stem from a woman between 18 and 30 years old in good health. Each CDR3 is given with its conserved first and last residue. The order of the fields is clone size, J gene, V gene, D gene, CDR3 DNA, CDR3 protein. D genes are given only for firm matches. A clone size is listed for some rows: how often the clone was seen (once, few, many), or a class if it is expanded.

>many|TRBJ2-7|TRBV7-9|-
TGTGCCAGCAGCTTTATAGGCAGGGATTACGAGCAGTACTTC
CASSFIGRDYEQYF
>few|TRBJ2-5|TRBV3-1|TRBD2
TGTGCCAGCAGCCTGGGGACTAGCGGGAGAAAGACCCAGTACTTC
CASSLGTSGRKTQYF
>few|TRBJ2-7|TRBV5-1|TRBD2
TGCGCCAGCAGCCCGCTAGCGGGGATGGTGTACGAGCAGTACTTC
CASSPLAGMVYEQYF
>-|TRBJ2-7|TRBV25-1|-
TGTGCCAGCAGTGACTACAACAGGGTTCGCTACGAGCAGTACTTC
CASSDYNRVRYEQYF
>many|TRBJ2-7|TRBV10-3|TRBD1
TGTGCCATCGGTATCCGGGACAGGGGTAGAGACGAGCAGTACTTC
CAIGIRDRGRDEQYF
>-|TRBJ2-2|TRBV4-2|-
TGTGCCAGCAGCCAAGAAAAGGCAGGGTCCGGGGAGCTGTTTTTT
CASSQEKAGSGELFF
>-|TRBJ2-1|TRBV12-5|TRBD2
TGTGCTAGTGGACTGGCACTAGCGGGGGCCAATGAGCAGTTCTTC
CASGLALAGANEQFF
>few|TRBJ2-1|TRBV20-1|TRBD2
TGCAGTGCTAGGTTGGCGGGGGGCCCTTGGGGTGAGCAGTTCTTC
CSARLAGGPWGEQFF
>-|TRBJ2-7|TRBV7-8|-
TGTGCCAGCAGCTTAAGTACTACCTTGAATACGAGGCAGTACTTC
CASSLSTTLNTRQYF
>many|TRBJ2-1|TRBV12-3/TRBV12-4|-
TGTGCCAGCAGTTTCAGGTATGAGCAGTTCTTC
CASSFRYEQFF
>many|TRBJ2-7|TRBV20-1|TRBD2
TGCAGTGCAGATATCCGACTAGCGGGAGGCGAGCAGTACTTC
CSADIRLAGGEQYF
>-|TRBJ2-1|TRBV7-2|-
TGTGCCAGCAGCTTCGTGGGAACCCCCTACAATGAGCAGTTCTTC
CASSFVGTPYNEQFF
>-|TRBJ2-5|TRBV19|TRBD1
TGTGCCAGTAGTAACCCAGGGGGCGCTGGGGAGACCCAGTACTTC
CASSNPGGAGETQYF
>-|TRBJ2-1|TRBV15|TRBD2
TGTGCCACCAGCAGAGGACTAGCGGAAAACTACAATGAGCAGTTCTTC
CATSRGLAENYNEQFF
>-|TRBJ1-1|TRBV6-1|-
TGTGCCAGCAGACCCCAAAGGACTGTGAACACTGAAGCTTTCTTT
CASRPQRTVNTEAFF
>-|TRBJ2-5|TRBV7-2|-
TGTGCCAGCAGCGCAAGAGGACTAAAAGAGACCCAGTACTTC
CASSARGLKETQYF
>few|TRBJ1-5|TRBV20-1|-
TGCAGTGCGCACAGGTCCCCGGGGCAGCCCCAGCATTTT
CSAHRSPGQPQHF
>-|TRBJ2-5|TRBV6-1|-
TGTGCCAGCAGTGGGTTCGGGCCAGAGACCCAGTACTTC
CASSGFGPETQYF
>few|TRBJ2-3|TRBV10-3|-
TGTGCCATGAGGACTGACCAGGGCACAGATACGCAGTATTTT
CAMRTDQGTDTQYF
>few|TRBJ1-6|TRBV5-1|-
TGCGCCAGCAGCTTGGACACTCAAGGGTCACCCCTCCACTTT
CASSLDTQGSPLHF
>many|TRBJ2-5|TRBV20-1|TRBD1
TGCAGTGCTAGACCCGAGCAGGGACAGTGGGAGACCCAGTACTTC
CSARPEQGQWETQYF
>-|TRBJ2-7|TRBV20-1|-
TGCAGTGCTGTACCGTCAGGGGTAGGCGAGCAGTACTTC
CSAVPSGVGEQYF
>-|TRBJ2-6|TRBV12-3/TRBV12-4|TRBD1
TGTGCCAGCAACGGACAGGGTTACTCTGGGGCCAACGTCCTGACTTTC
CASNGQGYSGANVLTF
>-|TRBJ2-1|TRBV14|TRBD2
TGTGCCAGCAGCCACCAGCGGGGGGCCTACAATGAGCAGTTCTTC
CASSHQRGAYNEQFF
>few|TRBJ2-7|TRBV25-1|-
TGTGCCAGCAGTGAATGGGGGGACTACGAGCAGTACTTC
CASSEWGDYEQYF
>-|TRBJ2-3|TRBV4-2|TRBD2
TGTGCCAGCAGCCAAGGTTCTAGCGGGGGGCCAGATACGCAGTATTTT
CASSQGSSGGPDTQYF
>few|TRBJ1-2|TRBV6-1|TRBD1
TGTGCCAGCAGTGAAACCGGGACAGGGGCTAGAAACTATGGCTACACCTTC
CASSETGTGARNYGYTF
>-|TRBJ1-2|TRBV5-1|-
TGCGCCAGCAGCTACAACAGGGATGGCTACACCTTC
CASSYNRDGYTF